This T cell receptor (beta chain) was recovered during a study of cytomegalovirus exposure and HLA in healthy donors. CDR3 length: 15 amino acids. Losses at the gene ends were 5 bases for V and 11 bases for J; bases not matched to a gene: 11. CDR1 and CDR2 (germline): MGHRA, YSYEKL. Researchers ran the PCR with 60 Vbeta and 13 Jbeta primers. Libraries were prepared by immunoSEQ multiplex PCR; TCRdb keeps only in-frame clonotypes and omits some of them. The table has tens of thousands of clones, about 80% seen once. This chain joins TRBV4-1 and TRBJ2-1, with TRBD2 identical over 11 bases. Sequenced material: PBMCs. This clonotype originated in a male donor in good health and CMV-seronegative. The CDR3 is CASSGRLAGLSQQFF. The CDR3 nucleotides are TGCGCCAGCAGCGGGAGACTAGCGGGATTATCCCAGCAGTTCTTC.